Each of the 14 T cell receptor beta chains below was sequenced from the same sample in a study of blood T cell repertoires in COVID-19. TCRdb keeps only in-frame clones here, not all; method: immunoSEQ multiplex PCR. The sample shows around 290,000 clones, less than 90% of them seen only once. Sequencing was performed on peripheral blood. The receptor set was obtained from a woman in her 70s with COVID-19, enrolled during active disease.

The chain combines TRBV6-5 with TRBJ1-5; no definite D call. The V gene lost 6 bases and the J gene lost 2 bases, with 14 bases spanning the gap. The germline V gene has CDR1 MNHEY and CDR2 SVGAGI. The CDR3 sequence is 15 residues long. The CDR3 reads CASSRFSGGNQPQHF. CDR3 DNA: TGTGCCAGCAGCCGATTCAGCGGAGGCAATCAGCCCCAGCATTTT.

The rearrangement uses TRBV9 and TRBJ2-7; 7 positions match TRBD1. The CDR3 is 16 residues long. With 0 bases clipped from V and 6 bases from J, the junction kept 12 bases outside the gene matches. CDR1 is SGDLS, CDR2 YYNGEE, per germline. In nucleotides, the CDR3 is TGTGCCAGCAGCGTAGCTCCCGGGACAGATCTATCCGAGCAGTACTTC. It codes for CASSVAPGTDLSEQYF.

The chain's CDR3 is CASSMGGFGSPLHF. DNA of the CDR3: TGTGCCAGTAGTATGGGGGGGTTTGGCTCACCCCTCCACTTT. This chain joins TRBV19 and TRBJ1-6; TRBD1 might be the D (5 bases). The CDR3 consists of 14 residues. V lost 3 bases and J 10 bases, leaving 13 bases between the germline ends. Germline V gives CDR1 LNHDA, CDR2 SQIVND (reference sequence).

This clone was recorded once. The chain combines TRBV5-1 with TRBJ1-1; D unclear. Trimming took 4 bases from V and 0 from J, leaving 10 bases between them. This CDR3 comprises 14 residues. The V gene's germline CDR1 is SGHRS and CDR2 YFSETQ. CDR3 sequence: CASSDTYLNTEAFF. CDR3 sequence (DNA): TGCGCCAGCAGCGACACCTATTTGAACACTGAAGCTTTCTTT.

The chain combines TRBV27 with TRBJ1-5; maybe TRBD1 (5 bases). The germline V gene has CDR1 MNHEY and CDR2 SMNVEV (reference sequence). V was shortened by 3 bases and J by 1 base, with 10 bases between the two germline ends. The CDR3 length is 15 residues. Written as DNA, the CDR3 is TGTGCCAGCAGTTTGGAGGGGTTGAGCAATCAGCCCCAGCATTTT. Translation: CASSLEGLSNQPQHF.

V and J are TRBV5-1 and TRBJ2-5, with D perhaps TRBD2 (6 bases). V lost 0 bases to trimming and J lost 5 bases, with 14 bases between them. This CDR3 spans 15 amino acids. From germline, CDR1 is SGHRS and CDR2 YFSETQ. The CDR3: CASSLGQGLGETQYF. The DNA of the CDR3 is TGCGCCAGCAGCTTGGGGCAGGGACTGGGCGAGACCCAGTACTTC.

The rearrangement uses TRBV11-2 and TRBJ1-3; TRBD1 matches at 7 bases. Germline V CDR1 and CDR2: SGHAT, FQNNGV. Losses at the gene ends were 3 bases for V and 8 bases for J; bases not matched to a gene: 7. This CDR3 region has 14 residues. The CDR3 nucleotides are TGTGCCAGCAGCTTCTCTATCGGGACAGACACCATATATTTT. Translating gives CASSFSIGTDTIYF.

The V call is TRBV19, the J call TRBJ2-2, with TRBD1 identical over 9 bases. In germline, CDR1 is LNHDA, CDR2 SQIVND (reference sequence). The CDR3 runs to 15 residues. With V trimmed by 6 bases and J by 6 bases, 8 bases remained unmatched. CDR3 protein: CASRTGQGGAGELFF. In nucleotides, the CDR3 is TGTGCCAGTAGAACGGGACAGGGAGGGGCCGGGGAGCTGTTTTTT.

The chain links TRBV5-6 to TRBJ2-3; no reliable D call. This CDR3 is 12 amino acids long. V was trimmed by 4 bases and J by 4 bases, leaving 7 bases between them. Germline CDR1 reads SGHDT; CDR2 reads YYEEEE. The CDR3 here is CASSIAADTQYF. The CDR3 DNA is TGTGCCAGCAGCATCGCGGCAGATACGCAGTATTTT.

This chain connects TRBV19 to TRBJ2-3; no clear D gene. Germline V gene lookup returns CDR1 LNHDA and CDR2 SQIVND (reference sequence). The CDR3 has 11 amino acids. Trimming removed 3 bases at V and 7 bases at J, with 5 bases between. CDR3 sequence: CASSIGYTQYF. The CDR3 DNA reads as TGTGCCAGTAGTATCGGGTATACGCAGTATTTT.

This clone has only one observation. This chain joins TRBV28 and TRBJ1-5; D call uncertain. CDR1 is MDHEN, CDR2 SYDVKM, per germline. The CDR3 runs 12 residues. The ends were cut back, 6 bases at V and 7 bases at J, with 10 bases in the middle. The CDR3 loop reads CASSLGSQPQHF. CDR3 nucleotides: TGTGCCAGCAGCTTGGGGAGCCAGCCCCAGCATTTT.

This clone was recorded once. The chain employs TRBV12-3 or TRBV12-4 and TRBJ1-1; D is uncertain. CDR3 length equals 12 residues. Trimming removed 3 bases at V and 9 bases at J, with 11 bases between. CDR3 amino acids: CASSFEQLKAFF. The DNA of the CDR3 is TGTGCCAGCAGTTTTGAACAGCTTAAAGCTTTCTTT.

This rearrangement joins TRBV5-1 to TRBJ1-2; 8 bases are a match to TRBD1. V gave up 0 bases and J gave up 8 bases; unmatched junction bases: 6. Germline V gene data show CDR1 as SGHRS and CDR2 as YFSETQ. This CDR3 has 14 amino acids. CDR3 loop: CASSLGQGMGGYTF. The CDR3 nucleotides are TGCGCCAGCAGCTTGGGACAGGGGATGGGAGGCTACACCTTC.

J is TRBJ2-7 and V is TRBV27, with 7 bases that match TRBD1. The CDR3 is 12 residues long. Unmatched junction bases numbered 6, after V lost 8 bases and J lost 5 bases. Looked up from germline, CDR1 is MNHEY and CDR2 is SMNVEV (reference sequence). CDR3 loop: CASASTGNEQYF. As DNA, the CDR3 is TGTGCCAGCGCCTCGACAGGGAACGAGCAGTACTTC.